This TCR beta chain was identified during a study of tumor and adjacent non-tumor tissue in lung cancer. Study as a whole: The patients, roughly 9 men and 4 or 5 women, were roughly 31 to 80 with stage I to III disease. Regarding the study as a whole: TCR diversity was significantly greater in tumor than normal lung tissue. Shorter survival was associated with higher TCR diversity in tumors. Normal lung showed higher cumulative top 100 clone frequency than tumor.

Details on this clonotype: Antigen unknown. An end of the junction differs from the germline gene, which may be a read error.

Germline V gene data show CDR1 as SGHAT and CDR2 as FQDESV (reference sequence). The CDR3 loop spans 16 amino acids. This sample's RNA came from whole unsorted tissue. A modified ARM-PCR protocol with three rounds of nested PCR amplified TCRbeta. Via MiXCR, TCRdb re-called the multiplex PCR reads, giving one row per CDR3 protein. The repertoire holds 200,000 or so distinct CDR3 sequences, with 71% as singletons. The rearrangement uses TRBV11-1 and TRBJ2-6; TRBD2 is a possible D gene (5 bases). Material: lung tumor tissue. This sequence originates from a man in his 60s with non-small cell lung cancer. The CDR3 region has the DNA TGTGCCAGCCGCTTAGCGTTCGGCCCTGGGACCAACGTCCTGACTTTC. It encodes CASRLAFGPGTNVLTF.